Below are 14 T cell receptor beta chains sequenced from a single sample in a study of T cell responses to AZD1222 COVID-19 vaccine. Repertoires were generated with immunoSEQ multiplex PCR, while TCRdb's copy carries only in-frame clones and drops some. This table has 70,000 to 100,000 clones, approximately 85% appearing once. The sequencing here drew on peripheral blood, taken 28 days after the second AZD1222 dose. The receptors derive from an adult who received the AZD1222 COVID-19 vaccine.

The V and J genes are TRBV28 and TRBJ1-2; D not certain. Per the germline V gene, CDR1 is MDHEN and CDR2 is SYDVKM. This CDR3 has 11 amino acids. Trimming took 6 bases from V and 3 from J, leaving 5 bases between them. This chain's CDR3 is CASSAHYGYTF. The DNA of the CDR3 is TGTGCCAGCAGCGCGCACTATGGCTACACCTTC.

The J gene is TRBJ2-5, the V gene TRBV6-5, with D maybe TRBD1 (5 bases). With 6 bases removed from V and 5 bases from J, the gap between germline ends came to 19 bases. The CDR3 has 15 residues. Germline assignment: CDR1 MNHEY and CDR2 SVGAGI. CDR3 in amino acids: CASSPSLDSAETQYF. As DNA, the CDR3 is TGTGCCAGCAGCCCATCGTTAGACAGCGCCGAGACCCAGTACTTC.

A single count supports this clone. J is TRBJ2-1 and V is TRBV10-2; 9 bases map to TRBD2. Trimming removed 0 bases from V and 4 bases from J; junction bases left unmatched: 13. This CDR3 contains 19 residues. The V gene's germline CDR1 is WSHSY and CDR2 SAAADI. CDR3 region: CASSESGIAGVGWYNEQFF. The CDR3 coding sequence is TGCGCCAGCAGTGAGTCGGGTATAGCGGGAGTTGGGTGGTACAATGAGCAGTTCTTC.

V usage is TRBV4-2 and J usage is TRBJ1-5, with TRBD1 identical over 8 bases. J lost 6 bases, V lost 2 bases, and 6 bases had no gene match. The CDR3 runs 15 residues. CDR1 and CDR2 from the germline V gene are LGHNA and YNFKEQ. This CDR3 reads CASSQSDRGRQPQHF. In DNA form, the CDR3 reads TGTGCCAGCAGCCAATCTGACAGGGGACGTCAGCCCCAGCATTTT.

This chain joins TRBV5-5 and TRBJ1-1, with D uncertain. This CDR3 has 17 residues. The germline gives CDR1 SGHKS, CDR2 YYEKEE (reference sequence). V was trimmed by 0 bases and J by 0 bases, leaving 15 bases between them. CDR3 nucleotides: TGTGCCAGCAGCTTGGTGGCAGTGAGGCCCTTGAACACTGAAGCTTTCTTT. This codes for CASSLVAVRPLNTEAFF.

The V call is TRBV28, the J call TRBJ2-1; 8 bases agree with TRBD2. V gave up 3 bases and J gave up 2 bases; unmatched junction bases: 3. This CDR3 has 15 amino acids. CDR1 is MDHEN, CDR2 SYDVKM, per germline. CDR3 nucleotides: TGTGCCAGCAGTTTGGGGGGACTAGCCTACAATGAGCAGTTCTTC. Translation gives CASSLGGLAYNEQFF.

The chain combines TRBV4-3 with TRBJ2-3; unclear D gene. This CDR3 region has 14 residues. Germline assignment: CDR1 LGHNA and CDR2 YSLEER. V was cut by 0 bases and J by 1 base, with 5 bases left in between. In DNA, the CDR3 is TGCGCCAGCAGCCAAGAGGGCGGCACAGATACGCAGTATTTT. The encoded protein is CASSQEGGTDTQYF.

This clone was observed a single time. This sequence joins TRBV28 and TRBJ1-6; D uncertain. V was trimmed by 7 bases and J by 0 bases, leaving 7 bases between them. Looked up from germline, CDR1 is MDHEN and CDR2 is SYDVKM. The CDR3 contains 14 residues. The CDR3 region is CASMESSYNSPLHF. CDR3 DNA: TGTGCCAGCATGGAGAGCTCCTATAATTCACCCCTCCACTTT.

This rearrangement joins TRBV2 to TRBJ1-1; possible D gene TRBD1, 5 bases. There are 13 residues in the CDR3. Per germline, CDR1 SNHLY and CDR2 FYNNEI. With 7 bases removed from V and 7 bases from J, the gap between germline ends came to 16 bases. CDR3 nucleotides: TGTGCCAGCAACGGCGACAGTTTGGTTGAAGCTTTCTTT. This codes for CASNGDSLVEAFF.

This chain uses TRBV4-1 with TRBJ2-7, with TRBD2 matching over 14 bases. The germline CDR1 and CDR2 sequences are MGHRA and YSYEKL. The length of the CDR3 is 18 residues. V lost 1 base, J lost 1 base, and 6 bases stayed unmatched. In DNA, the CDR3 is TGCGCCAGCAGCCAAGTCGTCCGGACTAGCGGGGGGTCCTACGAGCAGTACTTC. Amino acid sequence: CASSQVVRTSGGSYEQYF.

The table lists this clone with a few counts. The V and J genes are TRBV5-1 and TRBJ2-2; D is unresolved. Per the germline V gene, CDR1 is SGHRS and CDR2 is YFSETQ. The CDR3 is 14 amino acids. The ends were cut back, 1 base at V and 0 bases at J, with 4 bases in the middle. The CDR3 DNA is TGCGCCAGCAGCTTGTCCCCGAACACCGGGGAGCTGTTTTTT. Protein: CASSLSPNTGELFF.

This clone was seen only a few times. CDR3 amino acids: CASSFSGATRETQYF. In nucleotides, the CDR3 is TGTGCCAGCAGCTTTAGCGGCGCGACTCGAGAGACCCAGTACTTC. The chain links TRBV5-6 to TRBJ2-5, with D maybe TRBD2 (6 bases). The V and J ends lost 2 bases and 4 bases respectively, with 15 bases between them. CDR1 and CDR2 (germline): SGHDT, YYEEEE. There are 15 residues in the CDR3.

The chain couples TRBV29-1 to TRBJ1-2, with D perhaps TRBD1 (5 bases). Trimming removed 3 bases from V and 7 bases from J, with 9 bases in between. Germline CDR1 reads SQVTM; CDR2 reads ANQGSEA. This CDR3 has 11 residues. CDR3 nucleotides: TGCAGCGTTGACAGGGCCCGTGGCTACACCTTC. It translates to CSVDRARGYTF.

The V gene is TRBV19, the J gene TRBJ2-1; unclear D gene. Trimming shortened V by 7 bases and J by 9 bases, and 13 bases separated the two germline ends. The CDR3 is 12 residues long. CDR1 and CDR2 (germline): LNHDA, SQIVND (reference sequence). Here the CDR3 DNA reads TGTGCCAGTACCAAAAATACGGGTGAGCAGTTCTTC. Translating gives CASTKNTGEQFF.